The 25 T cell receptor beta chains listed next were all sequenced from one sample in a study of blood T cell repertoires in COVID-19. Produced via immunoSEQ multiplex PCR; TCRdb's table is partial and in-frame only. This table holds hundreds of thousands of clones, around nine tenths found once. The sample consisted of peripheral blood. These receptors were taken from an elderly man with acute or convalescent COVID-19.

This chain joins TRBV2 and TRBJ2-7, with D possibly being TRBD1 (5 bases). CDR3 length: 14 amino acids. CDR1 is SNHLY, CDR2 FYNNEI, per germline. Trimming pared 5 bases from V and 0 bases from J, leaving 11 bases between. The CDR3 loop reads CASSKTVRSYEQYF. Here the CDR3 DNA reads TGTGCCAGCAGTAAGACAGTACGCTCCTACGAGCAGTACTTC. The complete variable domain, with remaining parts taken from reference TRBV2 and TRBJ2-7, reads EPEVTQTPSHQVTQMGQEVILRCVPISNHLYFYWYRQILGQKVEFLVSFYNNEISEKSEIFDDQFSVERPDGSNFTLKIRSTKLEDSAMYFCASSKTVRSYEQYFGPGTRLTVT.

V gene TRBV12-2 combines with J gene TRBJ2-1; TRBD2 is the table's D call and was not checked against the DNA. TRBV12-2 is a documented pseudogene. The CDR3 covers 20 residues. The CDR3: CASRLTSPTKLAGGPNEQFF. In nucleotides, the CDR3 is TGTGCAAGTCGCCTAACCTCCCCGACCAAACTAGCGGGAGGGCCTAATGAGCAGTTCTTC.

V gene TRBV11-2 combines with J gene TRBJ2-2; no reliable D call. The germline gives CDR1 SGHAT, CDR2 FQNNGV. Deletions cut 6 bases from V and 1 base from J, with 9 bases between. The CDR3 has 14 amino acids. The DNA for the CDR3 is TGTGCCAGCAGTCTAGTACAGAACACCGGGGAGCTGTTTTTT. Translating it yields CASSLVQNTGELFF.

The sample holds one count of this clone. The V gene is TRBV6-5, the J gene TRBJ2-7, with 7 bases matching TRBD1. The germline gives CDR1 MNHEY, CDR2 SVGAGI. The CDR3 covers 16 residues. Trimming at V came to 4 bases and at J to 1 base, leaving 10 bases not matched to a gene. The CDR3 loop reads CASSSPRGQSSYEQYF. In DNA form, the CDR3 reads TGTGCCAGCAGTTCCCCCAGGGGACAGTCTTCCTACGAGCAGTACTTC.

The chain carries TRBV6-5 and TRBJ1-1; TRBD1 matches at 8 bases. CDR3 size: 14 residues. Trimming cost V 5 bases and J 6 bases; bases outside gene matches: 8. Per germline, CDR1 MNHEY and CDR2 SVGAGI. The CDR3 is CASSQDREGPEAFF. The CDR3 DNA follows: TGTGCCAGCAGTCAGGACAGGGAAGGCCCTGAAGCTTTCTTT.

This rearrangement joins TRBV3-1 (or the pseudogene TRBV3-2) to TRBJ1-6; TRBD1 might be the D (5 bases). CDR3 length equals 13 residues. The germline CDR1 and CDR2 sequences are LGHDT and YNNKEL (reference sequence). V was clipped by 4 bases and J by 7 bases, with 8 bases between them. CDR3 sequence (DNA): TGTGCCAGCAGCCCAGGGCGGAATTCACCCCTCCACTTT. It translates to CASSPGRNSPLHF.

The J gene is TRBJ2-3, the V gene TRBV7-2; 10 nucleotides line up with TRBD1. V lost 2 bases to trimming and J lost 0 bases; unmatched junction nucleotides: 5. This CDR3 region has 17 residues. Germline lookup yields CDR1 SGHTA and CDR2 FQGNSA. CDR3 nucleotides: TGTGCCAGCAGCTTATTTGGGACAGGGGTGAGCACAGATACGCAGTATTTT. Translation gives CASSLFGTGVSTDTQYF. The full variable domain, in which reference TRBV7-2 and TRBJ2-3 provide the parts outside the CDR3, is GAGVSQSPSNKVTEKGKDVELRCDPISGHTALYWYRQSLGQGLEFLIYFQGNSAPDKSGLPSDRFSAERTGGSVSTLTIQRTQQEDSAVYLCASSLFGTGVSTDTQYFGPGTRLTVL.

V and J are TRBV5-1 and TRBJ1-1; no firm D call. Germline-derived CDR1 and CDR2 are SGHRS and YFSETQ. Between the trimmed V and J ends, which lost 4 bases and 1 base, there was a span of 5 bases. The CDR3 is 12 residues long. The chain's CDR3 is CASSHRNTEAFF. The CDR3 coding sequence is TGCGCCAGCAGCCACAGGAACACTGAAGCTTTCTTT.

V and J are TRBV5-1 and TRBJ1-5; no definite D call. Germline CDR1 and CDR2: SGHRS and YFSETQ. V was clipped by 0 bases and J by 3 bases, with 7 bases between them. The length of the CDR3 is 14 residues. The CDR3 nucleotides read TGCGCCAGCAGCTTGGATTCTAACAATCAGCCCCAGCATTTT. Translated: CASSLDSNNQPQHF.

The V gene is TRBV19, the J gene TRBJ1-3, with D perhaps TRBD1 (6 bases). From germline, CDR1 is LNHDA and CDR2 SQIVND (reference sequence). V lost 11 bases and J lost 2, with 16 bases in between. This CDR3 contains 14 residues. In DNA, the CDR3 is TGTGCCTCGCGACAGGATAACGCTGGAAACACCATATATTTT. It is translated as CASRQDNAGNTIYF.

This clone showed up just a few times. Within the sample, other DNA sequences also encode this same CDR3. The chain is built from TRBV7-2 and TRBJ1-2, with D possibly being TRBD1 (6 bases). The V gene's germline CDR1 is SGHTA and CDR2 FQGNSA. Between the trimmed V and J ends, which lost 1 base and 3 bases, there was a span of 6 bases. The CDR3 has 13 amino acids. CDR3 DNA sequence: TGTGCCAGCAGCTTAGACAGGGACTATGGCTACACCTTC. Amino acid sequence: CASSLDRDYGYTF. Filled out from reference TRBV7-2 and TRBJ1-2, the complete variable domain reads GAGVSQSPSNKVTEKGKDVELRCDPISGHTALYWYRQSLGQGLEFLIYFQGNSAPDKSGLPSDRFSAERTGGSVSTLTIQRTQQEDSAVYLCASSLDRDYGYTFGSGTRLTVV.

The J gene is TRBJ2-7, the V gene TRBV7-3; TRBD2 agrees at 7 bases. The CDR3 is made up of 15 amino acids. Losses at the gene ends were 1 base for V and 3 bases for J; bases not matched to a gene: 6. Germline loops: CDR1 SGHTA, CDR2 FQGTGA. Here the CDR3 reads CASSLRLAQDYEQYF. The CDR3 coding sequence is TGTGCCAGCAGCTTAAGACTAGCCCAGGACTACGAGCAGTACTTC.

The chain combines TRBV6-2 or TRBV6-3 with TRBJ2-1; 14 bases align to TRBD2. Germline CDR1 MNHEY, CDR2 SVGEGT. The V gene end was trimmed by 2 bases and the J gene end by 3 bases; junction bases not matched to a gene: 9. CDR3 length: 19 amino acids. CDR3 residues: CASSYPTGLAGDSYNEQFF. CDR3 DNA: TGTGCCAGCAGTTACCCAACGGGACTAGCGGGAGACAGCTACAATGAGCAGTTCTTC.

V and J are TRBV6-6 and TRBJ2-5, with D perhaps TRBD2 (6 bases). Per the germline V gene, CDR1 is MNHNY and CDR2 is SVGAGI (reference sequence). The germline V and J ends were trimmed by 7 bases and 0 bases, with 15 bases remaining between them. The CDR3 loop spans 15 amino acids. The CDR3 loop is CASIEGGSNQETQYF. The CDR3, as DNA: TGTGCCAGCATCGAAGGAGGGTCAAACCAAGAGACCCAGTACTTC.

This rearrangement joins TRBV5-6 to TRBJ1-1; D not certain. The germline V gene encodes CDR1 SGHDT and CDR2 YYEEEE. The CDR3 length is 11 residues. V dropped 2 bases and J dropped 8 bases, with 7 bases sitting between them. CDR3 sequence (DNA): TGTGCCAGCAGCTTAATGGAGGAAGCTTTCTTT. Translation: CASSLMEEAFF.

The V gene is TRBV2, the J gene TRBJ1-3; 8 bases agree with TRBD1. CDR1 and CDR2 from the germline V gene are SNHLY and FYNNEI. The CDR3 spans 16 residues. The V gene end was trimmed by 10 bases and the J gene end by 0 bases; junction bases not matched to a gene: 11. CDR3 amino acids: CATKVGQGHSGNTIYF. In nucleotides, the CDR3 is TGTGCCACCAAGGTCGGACAGGGCCACTCTGGAAACACCATATATTTT.

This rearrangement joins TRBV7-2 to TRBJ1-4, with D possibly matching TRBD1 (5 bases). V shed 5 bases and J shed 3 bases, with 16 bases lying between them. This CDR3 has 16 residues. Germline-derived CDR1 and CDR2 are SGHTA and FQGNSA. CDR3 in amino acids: CASSRGGASANEKLFF. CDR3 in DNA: TGTGCCAGCAGCAGAGGAGGGGCCTCCGCTAATGAAAAACTGTTTTTT.

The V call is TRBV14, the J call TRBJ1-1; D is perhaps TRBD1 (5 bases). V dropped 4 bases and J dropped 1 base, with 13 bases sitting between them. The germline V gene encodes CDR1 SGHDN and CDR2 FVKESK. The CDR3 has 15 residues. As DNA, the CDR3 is TGTGCCAGCAGCCCAAGGGGTAGTCCGAACACTGAAGCTTTCTTT. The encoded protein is CASSPRGSPNTEAFF.

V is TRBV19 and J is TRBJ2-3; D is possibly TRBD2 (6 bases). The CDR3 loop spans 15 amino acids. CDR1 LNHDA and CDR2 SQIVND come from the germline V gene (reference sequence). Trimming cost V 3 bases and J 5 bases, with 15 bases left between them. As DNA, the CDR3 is TGTGCCAGTAGTATTCTGGGGGGTGGAGAAGATACGCAGTATTTT. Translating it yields CASSILGGGEDTQYF. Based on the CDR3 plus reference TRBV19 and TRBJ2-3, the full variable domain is DGGITQSPKYLFRKEGQNVTLSCEQNLNHDAMYWYRQDPGQGLRLIYYSQIVNDFQKGDIAEGYSVSREKKESFPLTVTSAQKNPTAFYLCASSILGGGEDTQYFGPGTRLTVL.

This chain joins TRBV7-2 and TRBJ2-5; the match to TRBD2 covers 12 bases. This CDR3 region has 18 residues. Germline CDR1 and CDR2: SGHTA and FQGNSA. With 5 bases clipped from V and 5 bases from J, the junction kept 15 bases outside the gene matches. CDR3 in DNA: TGTGCCAGCAGCGCTAGCGGGGGGGCCTCCTCTGCTTGGGAGACCCAGTACTTC. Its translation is CASSASGGASSAWETQYF.

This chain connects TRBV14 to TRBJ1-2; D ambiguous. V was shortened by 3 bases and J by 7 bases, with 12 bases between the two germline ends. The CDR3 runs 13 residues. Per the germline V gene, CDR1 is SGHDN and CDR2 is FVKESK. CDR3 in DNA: TGTGCCAGCAGCCAGGTTCGGGGTGGTGGCTACACCTTC. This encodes CASSQVRGGGYTF.

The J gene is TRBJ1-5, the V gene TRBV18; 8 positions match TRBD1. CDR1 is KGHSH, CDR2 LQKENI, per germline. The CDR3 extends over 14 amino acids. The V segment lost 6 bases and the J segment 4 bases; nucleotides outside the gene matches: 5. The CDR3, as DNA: TGTGCCAGCTCTCAGGACAGGGTAAATCAGCCCCAGCATTTT. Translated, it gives CASSQDRVNQPQHF.

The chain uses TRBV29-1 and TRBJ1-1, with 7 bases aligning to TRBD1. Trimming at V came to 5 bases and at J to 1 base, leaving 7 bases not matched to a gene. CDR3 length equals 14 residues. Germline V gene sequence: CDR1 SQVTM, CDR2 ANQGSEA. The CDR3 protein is CSVNRGPENTEAFF. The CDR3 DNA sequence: TGCAGCGTTAACAGGGGCCCAGAGAACACTGAAGCTTTCTTT.

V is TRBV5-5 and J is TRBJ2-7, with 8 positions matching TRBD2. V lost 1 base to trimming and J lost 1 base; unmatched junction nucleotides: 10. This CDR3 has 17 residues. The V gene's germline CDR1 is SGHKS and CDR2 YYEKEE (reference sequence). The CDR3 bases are TGTGCCAGCAGCTTGTCGTCTGCGGGGGGTTATTCCTACGAGCAGTACTTC. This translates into CASSLSSAGGYSYEQYF.

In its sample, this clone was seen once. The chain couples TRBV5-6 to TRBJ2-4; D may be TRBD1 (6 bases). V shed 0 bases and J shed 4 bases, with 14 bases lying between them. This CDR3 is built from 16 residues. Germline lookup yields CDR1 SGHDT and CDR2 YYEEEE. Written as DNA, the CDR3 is TGTGCCAGCAGCTTGGTGGGTGGACAGCTGAAAAACATTCAGTACTTC. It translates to CASSLVGGQLKNIQYF.